These 28 T cell receptor beta chains came from one sample sequenced in a study of Tregs in tolerant kidney transplant recipients. This table comes from immunoSEQ multiplex PCR, and its TCRdb copy is limited to in-frame clones, with some not included. The table shows fewer than 3,500 clones, with around 41% occurring only once. No antigen is known for these receptors. The specimen was Tregs from blood grown in culture. These receptor sequences come from a human donor in good health.

This clone was counted once. This chain uses TRBV19 with TRBJ1-2, with D possibly matching TRBD1 (5 bases). Germline CDR1 is LNHDA and CDR2 is SQIVND (reference sequence). CDR3 length equals 15 residues. Trimming removed 3 bases at V and 0 bases at J, with 11 bases between. CDR3 sequence: CASSMGLFANYGYTF. CDR3 nucleotide sequence: TGTGCCAGTAGTATGGGACTTTTTGCTAACTATGGCTACACCTTC. The full variable domain, with the rest looked up from reference TRBV19 and TRBJ1-2, is DGGITQSPKYLFRKEGQNVTLSCEQNLNHDAMYWYRQDPGQGLRLIYYSQIVNDFQKGDIAEGYSVSREKKESFPLTVTSAQKNPTAFYLCASSMGLFANYGYTFGSGTRLTVV.

The rearrangement uses TRBV7-9 and TRBJ1-1; D is ambiguous. Germline values: CDR1 SEHNR, CDR2 FQNEAQ (reference sequence). The length of the CDR3 is 13 residues. V shed 1 base and J shed 4 bases, with 7 bases lying between them. As DNA, the CDR3 is TGTGCCAGCAGCTTAGACAGTTCCACTGAAGCTTTCTTT. This encodes CASSLDSSTEAFF.

This clone was seen a few times. V usage is TRBV18 and J usage is TRBJ2-7; 11 nucleotides align to TRBD1. The CDR3 spans 15 residues. Germline V gene sequence: CDR1 KGHSH, CDR2 LQKENI. V was pared by 6 bases and J by 5 bases, with 9 bases of the junction left unmatched. The DNA of the CDR3 is TGTGCCAGCTCCCCCTGGGACAGGGGGAGGGACGAGCAGTACTTC. It specifies CASSPWDRGRDEQYF.

The chain combines TRBV5-6 with TRBJ2-7, with TRBD2 identical over 8 bases. Germline V lookup: CDR1 SGHDT, CDR2 YYEEEE. V lost 5 bases to trimming and J lost 2 bases; unmatched junction nucleotides: 9. The CDR3 length is 15 residues. The CDR3 DNA sequence: TGTGCCAGCAGTCGGAGACTAGCGTCGGCCTACGAGCAGTACTTC. It encodes CASSRRLASAYEQYF.

The V and J genes are TRBV6-6 and TRBJ2-6; D unresolved. Per the germline V gene, CDR1 is MNHNY and CDR2 is SVGAGI (reference sequence). V lost 8 bases, J lost 4 bases, and 15 bases lay in between. The CDR3 length is 15 residues. The chain's CDR3 is CASGDSFRGANVLTF. The CDR3 DNA reads TGTGCCAGCGGAGACTCGTTTAGGGGGGCCAACGTCCTGACTTTC.

The chain carries TRBV6-5 and TRBJ1-2; no clear D. Germline-derived CDR1 and CDR2 are MNHEY and SVGAGI. The CDR3 has 15 amino acids. The germline V and J ends were trimmed by 8 bases and 4 bases, with 20 bases remaining between them. CDR3 nucleotide sequence: TGTGCCAGCTGCCCGGTGTCAGGACTTATCTATGGCTACACCTTC. It yields the protein CASCPVSGLIYGYTF.

This clone is classed as medium-sized. The J gene is TRBJ1-2, the V gene TRBV7-9; D may be TRBD1 (5 bases). The germline V gene has CDR1 SEHNR and CDR2 FQNEAQ (reference sequence). V dropped 5 bases and J dropped 8 bases, with 12 bases sitting between them. The CDR3 has 12 amino acids. CDR3 residues: CASSVQARGYTF. The CDR3 DNA sequence: TGTGCCAGCAGCGTACAGGCTCGGGGCTACACCTTC.

This clone is classed as large. The chain employs TRBV7-8 and TRBJ1-6; D is possibly TRBD1 (5 bases). Trimming left V 2 bases short and J 13 bases short, with 12 bases between. Germline-derived CDR1 and CDR2 are SGHVS and FQNEAQ. This CDR3 contains 13 residues. CDR3 residues: CASSLRQGSPLHF. As DNA, the CDR3 is TGTGCCAGCAGCTTACGTCAGGGCAGCCCCCTCCACTTT.

By share of the sample, this clone is medium-sized. The chain has TRBV16 and TRBJ2-2; D is perhaps TRBD1 (5 bases). The CDR3 runs 16 residues. Between the trimmed V and J ends, which lost 2 bases and 5 bases, there was a span of 15 bases. The germline CDR1 and CDR2 sequences are KGHSY and FQNENV. CDR3 sequence: CASSQIGREKTGELFF. The CDR3 DNA is TGTGCCAGCAGCCAAATCGGCAGGGAAAAAACCGGGGAGCTGTTTTTT.

V usage is TRBV6-5 and J usage is TRBJ2-7, with 9 nucleotides matching TRBD1. CDR1 MNHEY and CDR2 SVGAGI come from the germline V gene. The CDR3 consists of 16 residues. Trimming at V came to 2 bases and at J to 2 bases, leaving 7 bases not matched to a gene. CDR3: CASSYDSQGATYEQYF. CDR3 bases: TGTGCCAGCAGTTACGATTCACAGGGGGCGACCTACGAGCAGTACTTC.

This rearrangement joins TRBV6-4 to TRBJ1-5; perhaps TRBD1 as D (5 bases). V lost 6 bases, J lost 3 bases, and 9 bases lay in between. The CDR3 is 13 residues long. The germline CDR1 and CDR2 sequences are MRHNA and SNTAGT. The CDR3 loop is CASSREVNQPQHF. The CDR3 DNA reads as TGTGCCAGCAGCAGGGAAGTCAATCAGCCCCAGCATTTT.

This clone was detected only a few times. The gene calls are TRBV30 and TRBJ1-5, with D perhaps TRBD1 (6 bases). The CDR3 sequence is 14 residues long. CDR1 GTSNPN and CDR2 SVGIG come from the germline V gene (reference sequence). V shed 0 bases and J shed 5 bases, with 11 bases lying between them. This chain's CDR3 is CAWSVPGGYQPQHF. As DNA, the CDR3 is TGTGCCTGGAGTGTACCCGGGGGCTATCAGCCCCAGCATTTT. Variable domain in full (rest from reference TRBV30 and TRBJ1-5): SQTIHQWPATLVQPVGSPLSLECTVEGTSNPNLYWYRQAAGRGLQLLFYSVGIGQISSEVPQNLSASRPQDRQFILSSKKLLLSDSGFYLCAWSVPGGYQPQHFGDGTRLSIL.

The chain employs TRBV7-4 and TRBJ2-7, with 9 positions matching TRBD2. V was pared by 1 base and J by 3 bases, with 4 bases of the junction left unmatched. The CDR3 contains 15 residues. Germline lookup yields CDR1 SGHVT and CDR2 SQSDAQ. This CDR3 is CASSLVSGRGYEQYF. CDR3 coding DNA: TGTGCCAGCAGCTTAGTTAGCGGGAGAGGCTACGAGCAGTACTTC.

This clone was seen only a few times. The genes are TRBV14 and TRBJ2-1; a weak D match, TRBD1 (6 bases). Germline loops: CDR1 SGHDN, CDR2 FVKESK. The CDR3 extends over 12 amino acids. The V end lost 0 bases, the J end lost 15 bases, and 12 bases lay between the germline ends. The CDR3 here is CASSQERGLVFF. In nucleotides, the CDR3 is TGTGCCAGCAGCCAAGAGAGGGGGTTGGTGTTCTTC. Filled out from reference TRBV14 and TRBJ2-1, the complete variable domain reads EAGVTQFPSHSVIEKGQTVTLRCDPISGHDNLYWYRRVMGKEIKFLLHFVKESKQDESGMPNNRFLAERTGGTYSTLKVQPAELEDSGVYFCASSQERGLVFFGPGTRLTVL.

V gene TRBV6-5 combines with J gene TRBJ2-7; 9 bases fit TRBD1. This CDR3 region has 15 residues. After removal of 5 bases from V and 2 bases from J, the junction contained 7 bases not matched to a gene. Per the germline V gene, CDR1 is MNHEY and CDR2 is SVGAGI. The chain's CDR3 is CASSAFGTGTYEQYF. The DNA of the CDR3 is TGTGCCAGCAGTGCTTTCGGGACAGGGACCTACGAGCAGTACTTC.

The gene calls are TRBV27 and TRBJ1-4; D is unresolved. The V and J ends lost 5 bases and 8 bases respectively, with 21 bases between them. The length of the CDR3 is 16 residues. The V gene's germline CDR1 is MNHEY and CDR2 SMNVEV (reference sequence). Here the CDR3 reads CASSETLWRRGEKLFF. For the CDR3, the DNA is TGTGCCAGCAGTGAGACTCTTTGGAGGAGAGGAGAAAAACTGTTTTTT.

This clone was seen more than once but under ten times. The same CDR3 is also encoded by other DNA sequences in this sample. The gene calls are TRBV10-1 and TRBJ2-7; 12 positions match TRBD2. With V trimmed by 1 base and J by 1 base, 2 bases remained unmatched. This CDR3 contains 16 residues. CDR1 and CDR2 from the germline V gene are WNHNN and SYGVQD (reference sequence). The CDR3 is CASSEFLAGGSYEQYF. CDR3 sequence (DNA): TGCGCCAGCAGTGAGTTTCTAGCGGGAGGGTCCTACGAGCAGTACTTC.

The chain couples TRBV6-6 to TRBJ2-5; possibly TRBD2 for D (5 bases). CDR3 length: 15 amino acids. CDR1 and CDR2 from the germline V gene are MNHNY and SVGAGI (reference sequence). The V end lost 5 bases, the J end lost 5 bases, and 18 bases lay between the germline ends. The CDR3 DNA sequence: TGTGCCAGCAGTCGTACCGGAAGACCGGGGGAGACCCAGTACTTC. It yields the protein CASSRTGRPGETQYF.

The chain couples TRBV27 to TRBJ2-5; D is possibly TRBD2 (5 bases). This CDR3 has 15 amino acids. V dropped 2 bases and J dropped 5 bases, with 15 bases sitting between them. Germline-derived CDR1 and CDR2 are MNHEY and SMNVEV (reference sequence). The CDR3 protein is CASSLGGSGAETQYF. CDR3 DNA sequence: TGTGCCAGCAGTTTAGGCGGGTCAGGAGCTGAGACCCAGTACTTC.

This clone appeared once. V and J are TRBV10-3 and TRBJ1-1; D is uncertain. Trimming took 0 bases from V and 9 from J, leaving 11 bases between them. Germline V CDR1 and CDR2: ENHRY, SYGVKD. The CDR3 consists of 13 residues. CDR3 bases: TGTGCCATCAGTGAGTCCCCGGTCGTACAAGCTTTCTTT. Its translation: CAISESPVVQAFF.

This chain links TRBV11-2 with TRBJ1-3; 9 bases map to TRBD1. Looked up from germline, CDR1 is SGHAT and CDR2 is FQNNGV. The J segment lost 3 bases and the V segment lost 4 bases, leaving 4 bases of the junction unmatched. The CDR3 length is 15 residues. Here the CDR3 reads CASSSQGAYGNTIYF. The CDR3 DNA sequence: TGTGCCAGCAGCTCACAGGGGGCGTATGGAAACACCATATATTTT.

This clone was observed a few times. The chain uses TRBV19 and TRBJ2-7; TRBD1 might be the D (7 bases). CDR1 and CDR2 from the germline V gene are LNHDA and SQIVND (reference sequence). The CDR3 totals 14 residues. V lost 6 bases to trimming and J lost 2 bases, with 14 bases between them. The DNA for the CDR3 is TGTGCCAGTAGGCGGACAGGAGGGGCCTACGAGCAGTACTTC. This gives the protein CASRRTGGAYEQYF.

The chain combines TRBV19 with TRBJ1-4; no clear D gene. Trimming left V 3 bases short and J 8 bases short, with 7 bases between. The CDR3 length is 12 residues. From germline, CDR1 is LNHDA and CDR2 SQIVND (reference sequence). The CDR3 sequence is CASSIRREKLFF. The CDR3 nucleotides read TGTGCCAGTAGTATTCGGAGAGAAAAACTGTTTTTT.

As for this clone: Other nucleotide sequences in the sample specify the same CDR3. The chain carries TRBV19 and TRBJ2-3; 9 nucleotides align to TRBD2. V lost 3 bases and J lost 1; bases outside the gene matches: 11. CDR3 length: 18 amino acids. Germline V gene data show CDR1 as LNHDA and CDR2 as SQIVND (reference sequence). CDR3 loop: CASSMLAGRGAGTDTQYF. In DNA form, the CDR3 reads TGTGCCAGTAGTATGCTAGCGGGGCGGGGGGCGGGCACAGATACGCAGTATTTT.

By share, this clone ranks as large. V usage is TRBV25-1 and J usage is TRBJ2-7; TRBD1 is a possible D gene (6 bases). Trimming stripped 5 bases from V and 2 bases from J, with 13 bases between. CDR1 is MGHDK and CDR2 is SYGVNS in the germline V gene. CDR3 length equals 14 residues. The CDR3 DNA reads TGTGCCAGCAGTAGATGGGACATTGCCTACGAGCAGTACTTC. This gives the protein CASSRWDIAYEQYF.

This sequence joins TRBV6-6 and TRBJ1-5; 10 positions match TRBD1. With V trimmed by 6 bases and J by 3 bases, 5 bases remained unmatched. Germline V lookup: CDR1 MNHNY, CDR2 SVGAGI (reference sequence). There are 15 residues in the CDR3. CDR3 region: CASRRTGGTNQPQHF. The CDR3 DNA is TGTGCCAGCAGACGGACAGGGGGAACCAATCAGCCCCAGCATTTT.

This clone showed up just a few times. The J gene is TRBJ2-1, the V gene TRBV6-4; possibly TRBD2 for D (6 bases). V lost 0 bases, J lost 5 bases, and 17 bases lay in between. The germline CDR1 and CDR2 sequences are MRHNA and SNTAGT. This CDR3 spans 17 amino acids. CDR3: CASSDSWSGPLDNEQFF. The CDR3 DNA reads TGTGCCAGCAGTGACTCCTGGAGCGGGCCTCTCGACAATGAGCAGTTCTTC.

This clone is deemed medium-sized (0.01 to 0.1%). The chain joins TRBV6-5 to TRBJ2-2; tentatively, D is TRBD1 or TRBD2 (6 bases each). Trimming pared 8 bases from V and 6 bases from J, leaving 19 bases between. Germline lookup yields CDR1 MNHEY and CDR2 SVGAGI. The CDR3 is 15 residues long. For the CDR3, the DNA is TGTGCCAGCTGGGGGATGGGCCGGGGGCCCGGGGAGCTGTTTTTT. Amino acids: CASWGMGRGPGELFF.